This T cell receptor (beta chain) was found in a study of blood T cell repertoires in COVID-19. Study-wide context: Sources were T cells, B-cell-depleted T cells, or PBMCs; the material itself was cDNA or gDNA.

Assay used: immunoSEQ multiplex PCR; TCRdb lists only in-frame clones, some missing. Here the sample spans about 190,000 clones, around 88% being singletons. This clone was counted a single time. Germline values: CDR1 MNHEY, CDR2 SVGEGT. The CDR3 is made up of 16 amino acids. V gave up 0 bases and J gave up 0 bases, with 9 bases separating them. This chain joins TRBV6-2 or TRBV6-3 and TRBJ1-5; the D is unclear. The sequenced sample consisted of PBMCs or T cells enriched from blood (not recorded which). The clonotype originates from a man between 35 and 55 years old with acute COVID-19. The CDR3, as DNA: TGTGCCAGCAGTTACTCCGGAGTAGTTAGCAATCAGCCCCAGCATTTT. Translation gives CASSYSGVVSNQPQHF.